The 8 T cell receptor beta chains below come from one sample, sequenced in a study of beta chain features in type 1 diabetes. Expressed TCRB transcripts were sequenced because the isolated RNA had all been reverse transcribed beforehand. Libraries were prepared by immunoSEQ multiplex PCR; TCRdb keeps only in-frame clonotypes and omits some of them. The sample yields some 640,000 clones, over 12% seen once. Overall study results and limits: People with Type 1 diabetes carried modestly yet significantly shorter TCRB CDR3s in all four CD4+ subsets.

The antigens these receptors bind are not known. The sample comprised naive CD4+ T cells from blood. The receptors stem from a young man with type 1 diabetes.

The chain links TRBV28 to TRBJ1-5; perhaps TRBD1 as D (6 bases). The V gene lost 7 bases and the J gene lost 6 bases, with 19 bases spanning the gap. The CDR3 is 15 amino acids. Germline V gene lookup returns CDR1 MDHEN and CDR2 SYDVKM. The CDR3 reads CASIAADRYSQPQHF. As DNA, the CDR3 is TGTGCCAGCATCGCAGCCGACAGGTACAGTCAGCCCCAGCATTTT.

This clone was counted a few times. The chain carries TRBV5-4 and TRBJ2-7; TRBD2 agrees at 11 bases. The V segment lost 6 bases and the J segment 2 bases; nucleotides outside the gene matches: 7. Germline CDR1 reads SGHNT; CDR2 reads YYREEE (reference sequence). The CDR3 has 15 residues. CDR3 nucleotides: TGTGCCAGCAACTACGGGACTAGCGGAACCTACGAGCAGTACTTC. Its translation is CASNYGTSGTYEQYF.

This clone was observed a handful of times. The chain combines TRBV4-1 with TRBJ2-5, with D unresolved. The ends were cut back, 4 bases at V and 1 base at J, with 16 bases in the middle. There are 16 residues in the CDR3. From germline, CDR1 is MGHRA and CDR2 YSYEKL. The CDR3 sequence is CASSPPDRQIQETQYF. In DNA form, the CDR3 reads TGCGCCAGCAGCCCCCCTGACCGGCAGATCCAAGAGACCCAGTACTTC.

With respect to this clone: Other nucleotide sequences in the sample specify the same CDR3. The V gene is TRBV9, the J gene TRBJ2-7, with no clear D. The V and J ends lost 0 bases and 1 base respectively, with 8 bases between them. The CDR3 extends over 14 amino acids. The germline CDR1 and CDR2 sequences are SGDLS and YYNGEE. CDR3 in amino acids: CASSVDGRSYEQYF. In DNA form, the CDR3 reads TGTGCCAGCAGCGTAGATGGGCGGTCCTACGAGCAGTACTTC.

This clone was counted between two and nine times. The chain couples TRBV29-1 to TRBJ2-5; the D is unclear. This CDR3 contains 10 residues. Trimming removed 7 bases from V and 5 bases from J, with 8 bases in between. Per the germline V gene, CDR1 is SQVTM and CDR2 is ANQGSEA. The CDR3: CSASIETQYF. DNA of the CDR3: TGCAGCGCCTCCATCGAGACCCAGTACTTC.

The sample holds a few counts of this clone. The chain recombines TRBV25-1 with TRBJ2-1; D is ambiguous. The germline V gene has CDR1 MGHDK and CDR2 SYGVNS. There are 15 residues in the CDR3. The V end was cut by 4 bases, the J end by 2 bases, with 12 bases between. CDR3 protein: CASSGWQRAYNEQFF. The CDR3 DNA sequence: TGTGCCAGCAGTGGGTGGCAGAGAGCCTACAATGAGCAGTTCTTC.

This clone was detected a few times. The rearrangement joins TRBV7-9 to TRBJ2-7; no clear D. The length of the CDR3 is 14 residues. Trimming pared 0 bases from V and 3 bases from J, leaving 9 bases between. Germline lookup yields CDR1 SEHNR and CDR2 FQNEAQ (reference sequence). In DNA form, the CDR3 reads TGTGCCAGCAGCTTAGCTGGGCAGGTCTACGAGCAGTACTTC. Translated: CASSLAGQVYEQYF.

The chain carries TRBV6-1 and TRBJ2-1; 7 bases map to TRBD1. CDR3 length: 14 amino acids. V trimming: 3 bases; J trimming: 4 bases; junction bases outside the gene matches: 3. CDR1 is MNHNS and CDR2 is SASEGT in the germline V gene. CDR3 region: CASSETGLYNEQFF. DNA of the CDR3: TGTGCCAGCAGTGAGACAGGGCTTTACAATGAGCAGTTCTTC.